The next 9 T cell receptor beta chains were all read from a single sample in a study of blood T cell repertoires in COVID-19. Sequencing was performed with immunoSEQ multiplex PCR; in TCRdb, only in-frame clones are kept and a portion is missing. The profile shows around 400,000 clones, around 87% of them singletons. What was sequenced was peripheral blood. These receptors were obtained from a woman aged 55-69 years with COVID-19, enrolled during active disease.

The chain has TRBV16 and TRBJ1-1, with 7 bases identical to TRBD1. The CDR3 extends over 15 amino acids. The V and J ends lost 0 bases and 1 base, in that order; junction bases with no gene match: 2. The V gene's germline CDR1 is KGHSY and CDR2 FQNENV. Here the CDR3 reads CASSQSGQKNTEAFF. The CDR3, as DNA: TGTGCCAGCAGCCAATCGGGACAGAAGAACACTGAAGCTTTCTTT.

The chain links TRBV9 to TRBJ1-1; 9 nucleotides match TRBD1. The germline gives CDR1 SGDLS, CDR2 YYNGEE. Germline trimming cut 0 bases from V and 0 bases from J; bases unmatched to any gene: 6. This CDR3 has 17 amino acids. The chain's CDR3 is CASSVAGGQGMNTEAFF. DNA for the CDR3: TGTGCCAGCAGCGTAGCTGGAGGACAGGGGATGAACACTGAAGCTTTCTTT. Based on the CDR3 plus reference TRBV9 and TRBJ1-1, the full variable domain is DSGVTQTPKHLITATGQRVTLRCSPRSGDLSVYWYQQSLDQGLQFLIQYYNGEERAKGNILERFSAQQFPDLHSELNLSSLELGDSALYFCASSVAGGQGMNTEAFFGQGTRLTVV.

The genes are TRBV10-3 and TRBJ1-1, with 9 bases fitting TRBD1. V was pared by 3 bases and J by 4 bases, with 12 bases of the junction left unmatched. This CDR3 is built from 17 residues. Per germline, CDR1 ENHRY and CDR2 SYGVKD. The CDR3 spells CAISDHPGQGLPTEAFF. In nucleotides, the CDR3 is TGTGCCATCAGTGACCACCCGGGACAGGGTCTTCCCACTGAAGCTTTCTTT.

The J gene is TRBJ1-3, the V gene TRBV9, with no clear D. CDR3 length equals 18 residues. Trimming took 3 bases from V and 1 from J, leaving 20 bases between them. CDR1 SGDLS and CDR2 YYNGEE come from the germline V gene. The CDR3 DNA sequence: TGTGCCAGCAGCGAGACGGAAATCAGGTCCCTATCTGGAAACACCATATATTTT. It codes for CASSETEIRSLSGNTIYF.

This chain uses TRBV6-5 with TRBJ2-3; 9 bases align to TRBD2. The length of the CDR3 is 13 residues. Germline assignment: CDR1 MNHEY and CDR2 SVGAGI. J gave up 6 bases and V 6 bases, and 4 bases lay outside the gene matches. As DNA, the CDR3 is TGTGCCAGCAGCGGGACTAGCCAGGATACGCAGTATTTT. Its translation is CASSGTSQDTQYF.

The chain couples TRBV19 to TRBJ2-5, with 8 bases lining up with TRBD1. Germline CDR1 is LNHDA and CDR2 is SQIVND (reference sequence). Trimming cost V 6 bases and J 7 bases; bases outside gene matches: 10. The CDR3 spans 14 residues. The CDR3 region is CASSVQQGAGTQYF. Here the CDR3 DNA reads TGTGCCAGTAGCGTCCAGCAGGGGGCCGGGACCCAGTACTTC.

The gene calls are TRBV6-5 and TRBJ2-3; 8 bases line up with TRBD2. The CDR3 spans 13 residues. Looked up from germline, CDR1 is MNHEY and CDR2 is SVGAGI. The junction had 5 bases not matched to a gene; V was cut back by 6 bases and J by 6 bases. The CDR3 here is CASRAGGKDTQYF. CDR3 nucleotides: TGTGCCAGCAGGGCGGGGGGAAAGGATACGCAGTATTTT.

The V call is TRBV28, the J call TRBJ1-5; D gene ambiguous. From germline, CDR1 is MDHEN and CDR2 SYDVKM. The V end was cut by 7 bases, the J end by 9 bases, with 13 bases between. This CDR3 region has 12 residues. CDR3 nucleotides: TGTGCCAGCACCCAGTCCCTAGCGCCCCAGCATTTT. It translates to CASTQSLAPQHF.

The chain couples TRBV19 to TRBJ1-1; 7 nucleotides agree with TRBD1. The V gene end was trimmed by 5 bases and the J gene end by 0 bases; junction bases not matched to a gene: 9. Germline V gene data show CDR1 as LNHDA and CDR2 as SQIVND (reference sequence). The CDR3 has 16 residues. CDR3 sequence (DNA): TGTGCCAGTAGTTCTACCCCCGGGACAGTGAACACTGAAGCTTTCTTT. Residues: CASSSTPGTVNTEAFF.